The 28 T cell receptor beta chains in this list originate from one sample, sequenced in a study of CD8 T cells in ankylosing spondylitis. TCRdb used MiXCR to reprocess the 5' RACE reads, holding one entry per CDR3 protein. Altogether 20,000 to 30,000 distinct CDR3 sequences are present, 10% to 15% being singletons, with the ten largest covering 30% to 45%. The sequenced sample was blood. These receptors originate from a male donor with ankylosing spondylitis or in good health (not recorded which).

This clonotype was observed at least ten times. The chain is built from TRBV5-6 and TRBJ2-5; D not certain. There are 15 residues in the CDR3. The germline gives CDR1 SGHDT, CDR2 YYEEEE. Trimming shortened V by 4 bases and J by 2 bases, and 15 bases separated the two germline ends. This CDR3 reads CASSRSPGWQETQYF. The CDR3 bases are TGTGCCAGCAGCCGATCCCCCGGGTGGCAAGAGACCCAGTACTTC.

This clonotype showed up many times. The chain carries TRBV5-1 and TRBJ1-1; no firm D call. The CDR3 totals 14 residues. Germline loops: CDR1 SGHRS, CDR2 YFSETQ. Trimming removed 4 bases at V and 1 base at J, with 11 bases between. The CDR3 nucleotides read TGCGCCAGCAGCCTAGTGGAGACGAACACTGAAGCTTTCTTT. As protein: CASSLVETNTEAFF.

This clonotype was picked up a small number of times. J is TRBJ2-7 and V is TRBV28; D gene ambiguous. The CDR3 has 14 amino acids. The V gene lost 8 bases and the J gene lost 3 bases, with 17 bases spanning the gap. CDR1 is MDHEN and CDR2 is SYDVKM in the germline V gene. The CDR3 nucleotides read TGTGCCAGCGGGGTCCCAAATGTGAACTACGAGCAGTACTTC. As protein: CASGVPNVNYEQYF.

This clonotype has only a few counts. The V gene is TRBV7-9, the J gene TRBJ2-2; tentative D call: TRBD1 (6 bases). The V gene's germline CDR1 is SEHNR and CDR2 FQNEAQ (reference sequence). CDR3 length equals 15 residues. V lost 3 bases, J lost 7 bases, and 15 bases lay in between. In nucleotides, the CDR3 is TGTGCCAGCAGCTTTACGGCAGGGGAAATCGGGGAGCTGTTTTTT. It is translated as CASSFTAGEIGELFF.

The chain is built from TRBV6-5 and TRBJ2-3; possibly TRBD2 for D (6 bases). In germline, CDR1 is MNHEY, CDR2 SVGAGI. Trimming took 0 bases from V and 0 from J, leaving 10 bases between them. This CDR3 has 16 amino acids. DNA of the CDR3: TGTGCCAGCAGTTACTCGGGGGGAATTAGCACAGATACGCAGTATTTT. This sequence encodes CASSYSGGISTDTQYF.

By frequency in the sample, this clonotype is medium-sized. This chain joins TRBV5-1 and TRBJ2-5; no firm D call. The V end was cut by 0 bases, the J end by 6 bases, with 12 bases between. CDR3 length equals 14 residues. Germline values: CDR1 SGHRS, CDR2 YFSETQ. DNA of the CDR3: TGCGCCAGCAGCTTGGGGGCAAGAATCAAGACCCAGTACTTC. This gives the protein CASSLGARIKTQYF.

This clonotype was counted only a few times. The CDR3 does not close with the conserved phenylalanine or tryptophan, likely indicating a read error. The DNA is omitted, as the CDR3 cannot be located on it reliably, and the CDR3 follows TCRdb's listing. The rearrangement uses TRBV27 and TRBJ2-4; the table's D gene call, TRBD1, was not cross checked with the DNA. Germline CDR1 and CDR2: MNHEY and SMNVEV (reference sequence). The CDR3 adds up to 9 amino acids, both ends counted. The CDR3 region is CASSLRQQM.

The CDR3 region has the DNA TGTGCCAGCAGCCAAGTTGCGGTAGGCAGGTCCTACTTC. Protein product: CASSQVAVGRSYF. This rearrangement joins TRBV14 to TRBJ2-5, with D uncertain. CDR3 size: 13 residues. CDR1 is SGHDN, CDR2 FVKESK, per germline. V dropped 1 base and J dropped 14 bases, with 17 bases sitting between them. The full variable domain, completed using reference TRBV14 and TRBJ2-5, is EAGVTQFPSHSVIEKGQTVTLRCDPISGHDNLYWYRRVMGKEIKFLLHFVKESKQDESGMPNNRFLAERTGGTYSTLKVQPAELEDSGVYFCASSQVAVGRSYFGPGTRLLVL.

This clonotype was seen more than once but under ten times. This chain joins TRBV5-1 and TRBJ2-5; D unresolved. CDR1 is SGHRS, CDR2 YFSETQ, per germline. The CDR3 runs 14 residues. The germline V and J ends were trimmed by 4 bases and 1 base, with 11 bases remaining between them. CDR3 DNA: TGCGCCAGCAGCCGAGGTCCCGTCCAAGAGACCCAGTACTTC. Translated: CASSRGPVQETQYF.

V gene TRBV11-1 combines with J gene TRBJ2-2, with TRBD1 matching over 8 bases. Germline values: CDR1 SGHAT, CDR2 FQDESV (reference sequence). V gave up 3 bases and J gave up 3 bases; unmatched junction bases: 0. This CDR3 region has 14 residues. DNA of the CDR3: TGTGCCAGCAGCTTGGACAGGGACACCGGGGAGCTGTTTTTT. The encoded protein is CASSLDRDTGELFF.

This clonotype was recorded many times. The V call is TRBV14, the J call TRBJ2-7; weak D call: TRBD1 (5 bases). Trimming took 1 base from V and 7 from J, leaving 14 bases between them. Germline assignment: CDR1 SGHDN and CDR2 FVKESK. The CDR3 spans 14 residues. CDR3 residues: CASSQGVGAREQYV. The CDR3 DNA reads as TGTGCCAGCAGCCAAGGGGTAGGGGCAAGGGAGCAGTACGTC.

This chain joins TRBV7-2 and TRBJ2-5, with no clear D. V lost 1 base and J lost 5, with 14 bases in between. There are 15 residues in the CDR3. In germline, CDR1 is SGHTA, CDR2 FQGNSA. The CDR3 DNA reads as TGTGCCAGCAGCTTAGGCGAGATCCCTTGGGAGACCCAGTACTTC. This encodes CASSLGEIPWETQYF.

This clonotype has a handful of counts. V gene TRBV20-1 combines with J gene TRBJ2-7; the match to TRBD1 covers 8 bases. The trim removed 2 bases at V and 6 bases at J, leaving 12 bases unmatched. The CDR3 loop spans 15 amino acids. The V gene's germline CDR1 is DFQATT and CDR2 SNEGSKA (reference sequence). CDR3 DNA sequence: TGCAGTGCTAGAACCCCTGCGGACAGGGATGGCGAGCAGTACTTC. Protein: CSARTPADRDGEQYF.

This clonotype was seen ten or more times. The CDR3 loop reads CASSSGTVNTEAFF. The CDR3 DNA follows: TGTGCCAGCAGCTCAGGGACGGTGAACACTGAAGCTTTCTTT. The rearrangement links TRBV9 to TRBJ1-1; D may be TRBD1 (5 bases). This CDR3 has 14 residues. Between the trimmed V and J ends, which lost 4 bases and 0 bases, there was a span of 10 bases. CDR1 and CDR2 (germline): SGDLS, YYNGEE.

This clonotype was picked up many times. This chain links TRBV7-9 with TRBJ2-1; D unclear. Trimming removed 2 bases at V and 11 bases at J, with 13 bases between. The CDR3 sequence is 13 residues long. Germline V gene data show CDR1 as SEHNR and CDR2 as FQNEAQ (reference sequence). DNA of the CDR3: TGTGCCAGCAGCTTAAGACACCCCGATAAGCAGTTCTTC. Protein product: CASSLRHPDKQFF.

The genes are TRBV2 and TRBJ1-1; 8 nucleotides match TRBD1. The CDR3 is 14 residues long. Germline CDR1 is SNHLY and CDR2 is FYNNEI. Unmatched junction bases numbered 8, after V lost 6 bases and J lost 5 bases. Written as DNA, the CDR3 is TGTGCCAGCAGGATGACAGGGGAGAGGACTGAAGCTTTCTTT. As protein: CASRMTGERTEAFF.

The chain combines TRBV7-2 with TRBJ2-3; no definite D call. This CDR3 spans 12 amino acids. Germline V gene data show CDR1 as SGHTA and CDR2 as FQGNSA. Trimming pared 5 bases from V and 4 bases from J, leaving 7 bases between. The CDR3 coding sequence is TGTGCCAGCAGCACTATGGCAGATACGCAGTATTTT. Its translation: CASSTMADTQYF. Together with reference TRBV7-2 and TRBJ2-3, the CDR3 gives the full variable domain: GAGVSQSPSNKVTEKGKDVELRCDPISGHTALYWYRQSLGQGLEFLIYFQGNSAPDKSGLPSDRFSAERTGGSVSTLTIQRTQQEDSAVYLCASSTMADTQYFGPGTRLTVL.

This chain connects TRBV7-8 to TRBJ1-1; D unresolved. This CDR3 is 15 amino acids long. Germline V CDR1 and CDR2: SGHVS, FQNEAQ. The ends were cut back, 1 base at V and 2 bases at J, with 11 bases in the middle. CDR3 DNA sequence: TGTGCCAGCAGCTTAGAAAGGTTTGGCAACACTGAAGCTTTCTTT. Its protein product is CASSLERFGNTEAFF.

This clonotype has a count of ten or more. The chain carries TRBV12-3 or TRBV12-4 and TRBJ2-1; TRBD2 is a possible D gene (6 bases). The CDR3 has 15 amino acids. V lost 4 bases and J lost 8, with 18 bases in between. CDR3 sequence reads: CASSSVWRVRYEQFF. The CDR3 DNA reads as TGTGCCAGCAGTTCCGTTTGGAGGGTACGCTATGAGCAGTTCTTC.

This chain uses TRBV28 with TRBJ2-1, with no clear D. CDR3 length: 15 residues. Germline V gene data show CDR1 as MDHEN and CDR2 as SYDVKM. V was shortened by 6 bases and J by 7 bases, with 19 bases between the two germline ends. Written as DNA, the CDR3 is TGTGCCAGCAGCCCTCAACCCCAAGGACGAAATGAGCAGTTCTTC. This sequence encodes CASSPQPQGRNEQFF.

This clonotype has at least ten counts. This chain joins TRBV6-2 or TRBV6-3 and TRBJ1-6, with a tentative D call TRBD1 (5 bases). V gave up 5 bases and J gave up 18 bases, with 20 bases separating them. Germline CDR1 MNHEY, CDR2 SVGEGT. The CDR3 is 13 amino acids. CDR3 bases: TGTGCCAGCAGTGCGACGTCCGGGACCGCGGCCCACTTT. This gives the protein CASSATSGTAAHF.

This clonotype has ten or more counts. V is TRBV6-2 or TRBV6-3 and J is TRBJ2-7; possible D gene TRBD1, 6 bases. V was trimmed by 7 bases and J by 8 bases, leaving 21 bases between them. Germline CDR1 and CDR2: MNHEY and SVGEGT. The CDR3 totals 14 residues. The CDR3: CASKESGADGKQYV. Written as DNA, the CDR3 is TGTGCCAGCAAGGAGTCAGGGGCCGACGGGAAGCAGTACGTC.

This clonotype came up many times. The chain carries TRBV12-5 and TRBJ2-7; D perhaps matches TRBD2 (7 bases). Germline V gene sequence: CDR1 LGHNT, CDR2 FRNRAP. There are 14 residues in the CDR3. Trimming took 5 bases from V and 0 from J, leaving 11 bases between them. This chain's CDR3 is CASGPGDYSYEQYF. The CDR3 DNA is TGTGCTAGTGGTCCAGGGGACTACTCCTACGAGCAGTACTTC.

This chain connects TRBV7-2 to TRBJ2-5; TRBD1 is a possible D gene (5 bases). V lost 5 bases to trimming and J lost 2 bases, with 18 bases between them. CDR1 is SGHTA and CDR2 is FQGNSA in the germline V gene. The CDR3 sequence is 16 residues long. CDR3 amino acids: CASSGRQKIYQETQYF. CDR3 nucleotide sequence: TGTGCCAGCAGCGGCCGACAGAAAATCTATCAAGAGACCCAGTACTTC.

This clonotype is medium-sized. The chain recombines TRBV7-2 with TRBJ2-2; D uncertain. Germline-derived CDR1 and CDR2 are SGHTA and FQGNSA. Trimming removed 5 bases at V and 0 bases at J, with 7 bases between. CDR3 length: 14 amino acids. The CDR3, as DNA: TGTGCCAGCAGCCGGCTTCCGAACACCGGGGAGCTGTTTTTT. This codes for CASSRLPNTGELFF. Using reference TRBV7-2 and TRBJ2-2 for the parts outside the CDR3, the full variable domain is GAGVSQSPSNKVTEKGKDVELRCDPISGHTALYWYRQSLGQGLEFLIYFQGNSAPDKSGLPSDRFSAERTGGSVSTLTIQRTQQEDSAVYLCASSRLPNTGELFFGEGSRLTVL.

This clonotype came up many times. The V call is TRBV12-3 or TRBV12-4, the J call TRBJ2-7; D tentatively reads TRBD1 or TRBD2 (6 bases each). The CDR3 runs 15 residues. Trimming stripped 5 bases from V and 2 bases from J, with 16 bases between. The chain's CDR3 is CASSPVGGGPYEQYF. The CDR3 nucleotides are TGTGCCAGCAGTCCTGTCGGAGGGGGACCCTACGAGCAGTACTTC.

In this sample, this clonotype turned up a few times. This chain connects TRBV28 to TRBJ2-3, with D perhaps assigned TRBD1 or TRBD2 (5 bases each). Per the germline V gene, CDR1 is MDHEN and CDR2 is SYDVKM. V gave up 4 bases and J gave up 9 bases, with 14 bases separating them. This CDR3 comprises 13 residues. CDR3 protein: CASSSTVRDTQYF. The CDR3 bases are TGTGCCAGCAGTTCGACCGTCCGGGACACGCAGTATTTT. Full variable domain (remainder filled in from reference TRBV28 and TRBJ2-3): DVKVTQSSRYLVKRTGEKVFLECVQDMDHENMFWYRQDPGLGLRLIYFSYDVKMKEKGDIPEGYSVSREKKERFSLILESASTNQTSMYLCASSSTVRDTQYFGPGTRLTVL.

The chain has TRBV21-1 and TRBJ1-2; TRBD1 is taken as the D call from the table, unchecked against the DNA. TRBV21-1 is reported as a pseudogene. The CDR3 runs 15 residues. Here the CDR3 reads CASSETGEAPYGYTF. DNA of the CDR3: TGTGCCAGCAGCGAAACAGGGGAGGCCCCCTATGGCTACACCTTC.